This passage covers 9 T cell receptor beta chains from one sample sequenced in a study of T cells in Graves' hyperthyroidism and ophthalmopathy. RNA transcripts were the template for amplifying TCR beta CDR3 regions. First-round RT-PCR of the TCR CDR3 relied on the HTBI primer set. TCRdb itself ran the multiplex PCR reads through MiXCR, one entry per CDR3 protein. The repertoire holds under 750,000 distinct CDR3 sequences, with approximately 19% as singletons. Input material: blood. The receptors come from a woman in her 50s with Graves' hyperthyroidism that later progressed to Graves' ophthalmopathy.

This clonotype was picked up a small number of times. This chain uses TRBV7-6 with TRBJ2-5, with D perhaps TRBD1 (6 bases). The germline gives CDR1 SGHVS, CDR2 FNYEAQ. The CDR3 has 15 residues. Trimming took 5 bases from V and 5 from J, leaving 18 bases between them. This CDR3 reads CASSPVPQGIETQYF. In nucleotides, the CDR3 is TGTGCCAGCAGCCCCGTCCCGCAGGGGATTGAGACCCAGTACTTC. The full variable domain, completed using reference TRBV7-6 and TRBJ2-5, is GAGVSQSPRYKVTKRGQDVALRCDPISGHVSLYWYRQALGQGPEFLTYFNYEAQQDKSGLPNDRFSAERPEGSISTLTIQRTEQRDSAMYRCASSPVPQGIETQYFGPGTRLLVL.

This clonotype was seen ten or more times. V usage is TRBV6-1 and J usage is TRBJ1-1; no firm D call. Germline CDR1 is MNHNS and CDR2 is SASEGT. Trimming took off 8 bases at V and 0 bases at J, with 7 bases between the two ends. This CDR3 contains 12 residues. CDR3 protein: CASSAVNTEAFF. The DNA of the CDR3 is TGTGCCAGCTCGGCGGTGAACACTGAAGCTTTCTTT.

The chain has TRBV19 and TRBJ2-7; D might be TRBD1 (5 bases). Germline V gene sequence: CDR1 LNHDA, CDR2 SQIVND (reference sequence). Trimming took 8 bases from V and 0 from J, leaving 11 bases between them. CDR3 length equals 13 residues. CDR3 amino acids: CASRTSSSYEQYF. As DNA, the CDR3 is TGTGCCAGTCGGACATCTAGCTCCTACGAGCAGTACTTC.

This clonotype was detected ten times or more. The rearrangement links TRBV2 to TRBJ2-1; D call uncertain. The germline V gene has CDR1 SNHLY and CDR2 FYNNEI. This CDR3 comprises 16 residues. V lost 2 bases and J 4 bases, leaving 15 bases between the germline ends. CDR3 region: CASSEYQTVGYNEQFF. The CDR3 DNA follows: TGTGCCAGCAGTGAATACCAAACCGTTGGGTACAATGAGCAGTTCTTC.

This clonotype has at least ten counts. CDR3 nucleotides: TGCAGCGTTGAAGATACTGGGGGCGGCACTGAAGCTTTCTTT. It codes for CSVEDTGGGTEAFF. This chain uses TRBV29-1 with TRBJ1-1; maybe TRBD1 (6 bases). Germline V gives CDR1 SQVTM, CDR2 ANQGSEA. The germline V and J ends were trimmed by 0 bases and 4 bases, with 12 bases remaining between them. The CDR3 is 14 amino acids.

Comment on this clonotype: This sequence may be a read error, since a much larger clone differs from it by one base. This chain uses TRBV5-1 with TRBJ1-1, with D possibly matching TRBD1 (6 bases). Trimming removed 4 bases from V and 0 bases from J, with 10 bases in between. Germline V gene sequence: CDR1 SGHRS, CDR2 YFSETQ. This CDR3 is 14 amino acids long. The CDR3 region is CASSATGVNTEAFF. The CDR3, as DNA: TGCGCCAGCAGCGCGACAGGCGTGAACACTGAAGCTTTCTTT.

With respect to this clonotype: The junction departs from the called germline gene at one end, perhaps through a read error. The chain uses TRBV7-7 and TRBJ2-1, with TRBD2 matching 13 bases. Germline CDR1 is SSHAT and CDR2 is FNYEAQ (reference sequence). The CDR3 runs 19 residues. In DNA, the CDR3 is TGTGCTAGCAGCCTACCACTAGCGGGGGGGGCCCACCGCTACAATAAGCAGTTCTTC. As protein: CASSLPLAGGAHRYNKQFF.

This clonotype was counted at least ten times. The gene calls are TRBV18 and TRBJ1-4; D uncertain. CDR1 is KGHSH, CDR2 LQKENI, per germline. V shed 4 bases and J shed 0 bases, with 9 bases lying between them. The CDR3 consists of 15 residues. CDR3 region: CASSRTVATNEKLFF. The DNA of the CDR3 is TGTGCCAGCTCACGAACAGTCGCAACTAATGAAAAACTGTTTTTT.

This clonotype has a handful of counts. The chain joins TRBV10-3 to TRBJ2-5, with D uncertain. CDR1 and CDR2 from the germline V gene are ENHRY and SYGVKD. The CDR3 totals 13 residues. V was trimmed by 5 bases and J by 0 bases, leaving 7 bases between them. CDR3 sequence: CAISHPDQETQYF. CDR3 nucleotides: TGTGCCATCAGTCACCCGGACCAAGAGACCCAGTACTTC.